These 13 T cell receptor delta chains originate from one sample sequenced in a study of γδ T cells in repeated Plasmodium falciparum infection. TCRdb reanalysed the multiplex PCR reads with CATT. The sample yields under 65,000 delta-chain clones, approximately 1.5% seen once. Gammadelta T cells were flow-sorted from PBMC into Vgamma9/Vdelta2+ and Vdelta2-negative populations for bulk analysis. Sequencing was done on a sample of gamma-delta T cells from blood. The origin of the receptors is a pool of human donors (malaria-infected and uninfected, not separated).

Points on this clone: A far larger clone is one base from this, pointing to a likely read error. The sample carries other DNA sequences with the same CDR3. J is TRDJ1 and V is TRDV1; 13 nucleotides match TRDD3. CDR3 length: 22 amino acids. Germline lookup yields CDR1 TSWWSYY and CDR2 QGS. For the CDR3, the DNA is TGTGCCCTTGGGGACCTTATCCTTCAACTTCTACTGGGGGATACGGGGACCGATAAACTCATCTTT. Translation gives CALGDLILQLLLGDTGTDKLIF.

This clone was recorded many times. TCRdb's protein, taken from a much larger clone, differs from this DNA's translation at residue 4, likely owing to a read error; the protein displayed comes from the DNA. V and J are TRDV2 and TRDJ1, with D unresolved. The CDR3 runs 19 residues. The germline gives CDR1 GEAIGNYY, CDR2 EKD. The germline V and J ends were trimmed by 5 bases and 0 bases, with 27 bases remaining between them. In nucleotides, the CDR3 is TGTGCCTGTGGCCAGATCGGTACAGGGTGGGACTCGGACACCGATAAACTCATCTTT. It codes for CACGQIGTGWDSDTDKLIF.

This clone has ten or more counts. Translating this DNA gives a protein that differs at residue 16 from the TCRdb one, which belongs to a much larger clone; a read error is likely, and the protein shown is this translation. No J gene was named, though the V gene is TRDV2; TRDD3, the table's D call, lacks a check against the DNA. Germline V lookup: CDR1 GEAIGNYY, CDR2 EKD. This CDR3 has 18 amino acids. Here the CDR3 reads CACDTVGPSSWDTRQVFF. DNA for the CDR3: TGTGCCTGTGACACCGTGGGTCCTAGCTCCTGGGACACCCGACAGGTGTTTTTC.

This clone was recorded many times. TCRdb assigns this DNA the protein of a much larger clone, which departs from its translation at residue 14; this likely reflects a read error, and the protein shown comes from translating the DNA. The chain uses TRDV1 and TRDJ1; TRDD3 matches 10 bases. The CDR3 extends over 22 amino acids. Unmatched junction bases numbered 22, after V lost 3 bases and J lost 0 bases. The germline gives CDR1 TSWWSYY, CDR2 QGS. CDR3 sequence reads: CALGETSWYWGMGVPYTDKLIF. The CDR3 bases are TGTGCTCTTGGGGAGACTTCCTGGTACTGGGGGATGGGGGTACCGTACACCGATAAACTCATCTTT.

With respect to this clone: Given a far larger clone just one base away, this is likely a sequencing read error. Other DNA sequences in this specimen translate into the identical CDR3. The chain combines TRDV1 with TRDJ1; D unresolved. CDR3 length: 19 amino acids. Between the trimmed V and J ends, which lost 5 bases and 5 bases, there was a span of 30 bases. Germline V gene sequence: CDR1 TSWWSYY, CDR2 QGS. The CDR3 nucleotides read TGTGCTCTTGGGTGCCAGGGAGTGGCTACTCCCCTGTCTACTGATAAACTCATCTTT. It codes for CALGCQGVATPLSTDKLIF.

J is TRDJ1 and V is TRDV1; 11 bases agree with TRDD3. Since TCRdb gives no J gene, matching the DNA to germline was used here to assign it. CDR3 length equals 23 residues. J gave up 0 bases and V 2 bases, and 23 bases lay outside the gene matches. Looked up from germline, CDR1 is TSWWSYY and CDR2 is QGS. This CDR3 reads CALGEIGPSFLWGIRGDTDKLIF. For the CDR3, the DNA is TGTGCTCTTGGGGAAATCGGGCCTTCCTTTTTGTGGGGGATACGGGGTGACACCGATAAACTCATCTTT.

Here the CDR3 DNA reads TGTGCTCTTGGGAAACGGGGGGGGGAGAAGGAGATCCCAAATAAACTCATCTTT. It encodes CALGKRGGEKEIPNKLIF. A J gene of TRDJ1 was called, though the V gene was not; the D call of TRDD3 is as the table states it, not checked on the DNA. The CDR3 is 18 amino acids.

This clone appeared a few times. This DNA's translation and the protein TCRdb lists, from a much larger clone, do not match at residue 10, likely due to a read error; the protein shown is translated from the DNA. The V call is TRDV2, the J call TRDJ1; D might be TRDD2 (5 bases). V dropped 0 bases and J dropped 2 bases, with 21 bases sitting between them. The CDR3 covers 18 residues. From germline, CDR1 is GEAIGNYY and CDR2 EKD. The CDR3 DNA follows: TGTGCCTGTGACACCATATCGCCCCGGAGGATCCTAACCGATAAACTCATCTTT. Its translation: CACDTISPRRILTDKLIF.

As regards this clone: TCRdb pairs this DNA with a much larger clone's protein that differs at residue 17, likely a read error; the protein shown was translated from the DNA. The V gene is given as TRDV1, and no J gene call is available; the table's D call of TRDD3 was not tested on the DNA. Germline CDR1 and CDR2: TSWWSYY and QGS. This CDR3 region has 18 residues. Here the CDR3 reads CALPSYRRDTGSYDKLTF. CDR3 nucleotide sequence: TGTGCTCTCCCTTCCTACCGACGGGATACAGGCTCATACGATAAACTCACCTTT.

Notes on this clone: TCRdb assigns this DNA the protein of a much larger clone, which departs from its translation at residue 6; this likely reflects a read error, and the protein shown comes from translating the DNA. The chain is built from TRDV1 and TRDJ1; D uncertain. This CDR3 region has 17 residues. CDR1 TSWWSYY and CDR2 QGS come from the germline V gene. Trimming removed 4 bases at V and 6 bases at J, with 24 bases between. In nucleotides, the CDR3 is TGTGCTCTTGGGGTGACCGATGTTTCTGGTTTTAGGTATAAACTCATCTTT. Protein product: CALGVTDVSGFRYKLIF.

Points on this clone: The protein TCRdb gives is from a much larger clone and does not agree with this DNA's translation at residue 5, likely a read error; the protein shown here comes from the DNA. The gene calls are TRDV1 and TRDJ1; D remains ambiguous. Germline CDR1 TSWWSYY, CDR2 QGS. This CDR3 has 12 residues. Between the trimmed V and J ends, which lost 3 bases and 8 bases, there was a span of 10 bases. CDR3 region: CALGDRGHKLIF. The CDR3 nucleotides are TGTGCTCTTGGGGATCGGGGCCACAAACTCATCTTT.

The table lists this clone with a few counts. TCRdb attributes to this sequence the protein of a much larger clone, which differs from the DNA translation at residue 12; a read error is likely, and the protein displayed is translated from the DNA. This chain joins TRDV2 and TRDJ1, with TRDD3 matching over 7 bases. This CDR3 region has 17 residues. J gave up 4 bases and V 0 bases, and 13 bases lay outside the gene matches. Germline V CDR1 and CDR2: GEAIGNYY, EKD. The CDR3: CACDTSPWGLYIDKLIF. For the CDR3, the DNA is TGTGCCTGTGACACCTCGCCCTGGGGGCTGTACATCGATAAACTCATCTTT.

There are a few counts of this clone. The DNA is left out, because the CDR3 cannot be placed on it with certainty; the CDR3 is given as TCRdb lists it. CDR3 region: CSVLLCSKFTRGTLSLHTDKLIF. The chain couples TRAV29/DV5 to TRDJ1; the DNA was not used to check the table's D call, TRDD3. The CDR3 region is 23 residues in length, termini included. CDR1 and CDR2 from the germline V gene are NSMFDY and ISSIKDK.